A single sample gave rise to the 12 T cell receptor beta chains below, sequenced in a study of blood T cell repertoires in COVID-19. The data were produced by immunoSEQ multiplex PCR, yet TCRdb's version contains in-frame clones alone and is incomplete. The data show hundreds of thousands of clones, with approximately 87% seen just once and 10% held by the top ten. Sequenced material: PBMCs or T cells enriched from blood (not recorded which). The source is a woman between 45 and 60 years old who had recovered from COVID-19.

The CDR3 DNA sequence: TGTGCCTGGAGGCAGCGGTATGAAAAACTGTTTTTT. It yields the protein CAWRQRYEKLFF. The chain uses TRBV30 and TRBJ1-4; no clear D gene. The CDR3 length is 12 residues. The germline V and J ends were trimmed by 3 bases and 6 bases, with 8 bases remaining between them. The germline V gene encodes CDR1 GTSNPN and CDR2 SVGIG (reference sequence).

This sequence joins TRBV18 and TRBJ1-2, with D possibly being TRBD1 (5 bases). This CDR3 has 13 amino acids. From germline, CDR1 is KGHSH and CDR2 LQKENI. The V end was cut by 2 bases, the J end by 7 bases, with 11 bases between. CDR3 DNA sequence: TGTGCCAGCTCACCAACGGGGCGGGGTGGCTACACCTTC. Encoded protein: CASSPTGRGGYTF.

CDR3 in DNA: TGTGCCAGCCCCCACGCTGAACCGACGACTACTAGCACAGATACGCAGTATTTT. This encodes CASPHAEPTTTSTDTQYF. The chain has TRBV2 and TRBJ2-3; possibly TRBD2 for D (5 bases). Germline values: CDR1 SNHLY, CDR2 FYNNEI. Trimming took 8 bases from V and 0 from J, leaving 24 bases between them. This CDR3 has 18 amino acids.

This rearrangement joins TRBV19 to TRBJ2-5, with 8 bases lining up with TRBD2. Trimming at V came to 10 bases and at J to 2 bases, leaving 15 bases not matched to a gene. The germline gives CDR1 LNHDA, CDR2 SQIVND (reference sequence). This CDR3 has 16 residues. The CDR3 DNA reads TGTGCCACCAACCCGGGGGGGCGGGCTTTTCAAGAGACCCAGTACTTC. Its protein is CATNPGGRAFQETQYF.

The V gene is TRBV6-1, the J gene TRBJ2-7; D unclear. V lost 1 base and J 13 bases, leaving 23 bases between the germline ends. The CDR3 extends over 15 amino acids. Germline V gene data show CDR1 as MNHNS and CDR2 as SASEGT. This chain's CDR3 is CASSEVRRLLHDPYF. CDR3 DNA: TGTGCCAGCAGTGAAGTTCGGCGGCTGCTCCACGATCCCTACTTC.

The genes are TRBV5-4 and TRBJ1-6, with 7 positions matching TRBD1. This CDR3 is 16 amino acids long. V lost 4 bases and J lost 10; bases outside the gene matches: 14. Germline V gene lookup returns CDR1 SGHNT and CDR2 YYREEE (reference sequence). CDR3 amino acids: CASSPFATGIGSPLHF. The CDR3 DNA is TGTGCCAGCAGCCCATTCGCGACAGGGATAGGCTCACCCCTCCACTTT.

The chain has TRBV6-1 and TRBJ1-6, with no clear D. Trimming cost V 0 bases and J 8 bases, with 8 bases left between them. The V gene's germline CDR1 is MNHNS and CDR2 SASEGT. CDR3 size: 14 residues. The chain's CDR3 is CASSEALRYSPLHF. As DNA, the CDR3 is TGTGCCAGCAGTGAAGCGCTGAGGTATTCACCCCTCCACTTT.

The chain employs TRBV7-3 and TRBJ2-1, with 8 bases matching TRBD2. Unmatched junction bases numbered 7, after V lost 2 bases and J lost 7 bases. Germline CDR1 SGHTA, CDR2 FQGTGA. This CDR3 has 15 residues. The CDR3 sequence: CASSLASGLRNEQFF. The CDR3 nucleotides read TGTGCCAGCAGCTTAGCTAGCGGGTTAAGGAATGAGCAGTTCTTC. The variable domain in full, completed from reference TRBV7-3 and TRBJ2-1, reads GAGVSQTPSNKVTEKGKYVELRCDPISGHTALYWYRQSLGQGPEFLIYFQGTGAADDSGLPNDRFFAVRPEGSVSTLKIQRTERGDSAVYLCASSLASGLRNEQFFGPGTRLTVL.

The V gene is TRBV30, the J gene TRBJ1-1; maybe TRBD1 (6 bases). This CDR3 comprises 13 residues. CDR1 and CDR2 from the germline V gene are GTSNPN and SVGIG (reference sequence). The V gene lost 2 bases and the J gene lost 7 bases, with 14 bases spanning the gap. CDR3 bases: TGTGCCTGGAGTACAGGGTATAGGGTTGAAGCTTTCTTT. It is translated as CAWSTGYRVEAFF.

The chain employs TRBV5-5 and TRBJ1-2; D is possibly TRBD1 (5 bases). Germline CDR1 is SGHKS and CDR2 is YYEKEE (reference sequence). This CDR3 is built from 14 residues. Trimming took 5 bases from V and 3 from J, leaving 14 bases between them. For the CDR3, the DNA is TGTGCCAGCAGTCCATCCGCGGGGGACTATGGCTACACCTTC. Amino acid sequence: CASSPSAGDYGYTF.

This clone was counted once. This rearrangement joins TRBV3-1 (or the pseudogene TRBV3-2) to TRBJ1-2; 9 nucleotides line up with TRBD1. The V gene's germline CDR1 is LGHDT and CDR2 YNNKEL (reference sequence). The CDR3 extends over 13 amino acids. The trim removed 4 bases at V and 12 bases at J, leaving 9 bases unmatched. CDR3 amino acids: CASSLTRDRVHTF. CDR3 bases: TGTGCCAGCAGCCTCACCCGGGACAGGGTGCACACCTTC.

This clone occurred once. The chain is built from TRBV19 and TRBJ1-5; D is unresolved. Germline values: CDR1 LNHDA, CDR2 SQIVND (reference sequence). The CDR3 sequence is 14 residues long. Between the trimmed V and J ends, which lost 3 bases and 2 bases, there was a span of 8 bases. DNA for the CDR3: TGTGCCAGTAGTATGTACGGGGGCAATCAGCCCCAGCATTTT. Its protein is CASSMYGGNQPQHF.